This TCR beta chain was retrieved from a study of vaccination and CD4 T cells after COVID-19. Study summary: Convalescent donors: six male, four female; seven Caucasian, two Asian, one multiracial, two Hispanic.

Treatment given: roughly ten-day PBMC culture with coronavirus spike peptide pools or control peptides (ViraFEST assay). ViraFEST used peptide pools to expand antigen-specific T cells and subsequently sequenced their TCRs. Wells contained two million PBMCs each, and these were cultured with about 10 IU/ml IL-2 and around 10 ug/ml peptide pools. CD4+ T cells were isolated by negative selection after more than eight days of culture. Sequencing of cultured CD4+ T cell DNA used the Oncomine TCR Beta short-read assay. Each CDR3 protein is one row after TCRdb ran MiXCR on the PCR reads. The repertoire holds over 9,000 distinct CDR3 sequences, with 45% to 60% as singletons. A note on this clonotype: As yet, its antigen is unknown.

The CDR3 spans 13 residues. The ends were cut back, 3 bases at V and 8 bases at J, with 8 bases in the middle. Germline CDR1 and CDR2: MGHDK and SYGVNS. The chain has TRBV25-1 and TRBJ1-6; maybe TRBD1 (5 bases). The sample taken for sequencing was CD4+ T cells from blood, cultured in vitro. The receptor was isolated from a human donor who had recovered from COVID-19. CDR3 protein: CASSETRDSPLHF. The CDR3 region has the DNA TGTGCCAGCAGTGAGACCAGGGATTCACCCCTCCACTTT. Complete variable domain (other parts from reference TRBV25-1 and TRBJ1-6): EADIYQTPRYLVIGTGKKITLECSQTMGHDKMYWYQQDPGMELHLIHYSYGVNSTEKGDLSSESTVSRIRTEHFPLTLESARPSHTSQYLCASSETRDSPLHFGNGTRLTVT.